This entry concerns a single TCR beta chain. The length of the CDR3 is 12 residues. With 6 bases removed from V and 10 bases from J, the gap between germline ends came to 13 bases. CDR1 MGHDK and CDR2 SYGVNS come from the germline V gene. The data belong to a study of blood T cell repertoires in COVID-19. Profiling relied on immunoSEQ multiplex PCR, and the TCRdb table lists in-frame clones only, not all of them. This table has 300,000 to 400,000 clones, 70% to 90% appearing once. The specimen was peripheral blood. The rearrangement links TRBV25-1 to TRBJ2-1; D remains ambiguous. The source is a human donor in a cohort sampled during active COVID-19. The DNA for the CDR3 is TGTGCCAGCAGGAGTGAGGCCTGGGAGCAGTTCTTC. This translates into CASRSEAWEQFF. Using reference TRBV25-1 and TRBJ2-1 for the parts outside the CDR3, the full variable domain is EADIYQTPRYLVIGTGKKITLECSQTMGHDKMYWYQQDPGMELHLIHYSYGVNSTEKGDLSSESTVSRIRTEHFPLTLESARPSHTSQYLCASRSEAWEQFFGPGTRLTVL.